The present TCR beta chain was sequenced within a study of cytomegalovirus exposure and HLA in healthy donors. Background on the study: Earlier, 100 million or so unique TCR beta sequences were recovered from roughly 170 million T cells by an analysis. Study-wide findings and caveats: A list of 150 to 200 TCR beta chains associated with cytomegalovirus was given. Most of the CMV-associated TCR beta chains (in a later analysis) appeared to be HLA-restricted.

Germline CDR1 and CDR2: SGHDT and YYEEEE. Trimming removed 4 bases at V and 5 bases at J, with 15 bases between. The CDR3 contains 15 residues. Notes on this clone: Its antigen is unknown.

The PCR made use of 60 Vbeta and 13 Jbeta primers. Generated by immunoSEQ multiplex PCR, the TCRdb table keeps only in-frame clones and is missing some. The table has about 140,000 clones, 73% seen once. The source is a human donor in good health. The chain carries TRBV5-6 and TRBJ1-4, with D possibly being TRBD1 (6 bases). The specimen sequenced was PBMCs. CDR3 in DNA: TGTGCCAGCAGCCAGGGGTGGTTTCCCAATGAAAAACTGTTTTTT. This sequence encodes CASSQGWFPNEKLFF.